This T cell receptor beta chain is drawn from a study of blood T cell repertoires in COVID-19. This table comes from immunoSEQ multiplex PCR, and its TCRdb copy is limited to in-frame clones, with some not included. The repertoire has 310,000 or so clones, around nine tenths of them found once; the top ten carry over 8%. V shed 1 base, J shed 9 bases, and the junction held 11 bases outside the gene matches. This CDR3 is 16 amino acids long. The germline CDR1 and CDR2 sequences are LGHDT and YNNKEL (reference sequence). Sequencing was carried out using PBMCs or T cells enriched from blood (not recorded which). The receptor's source is a woman aged 40 to 55 who had recovered from COVID-19. This rearrangement joins TRBV3-1 (or the pseudogene TRBV3-2) to TRBJ2-1; the match to TRBD2 covers 8 bases. The CDR3 DNA is TGTGCCAGCAGCCAAGTCCTCCCCACTAGCGGCGGTGAGCAGTTCTTC. Translating it yields CASSQVLPTSGGEQFF.